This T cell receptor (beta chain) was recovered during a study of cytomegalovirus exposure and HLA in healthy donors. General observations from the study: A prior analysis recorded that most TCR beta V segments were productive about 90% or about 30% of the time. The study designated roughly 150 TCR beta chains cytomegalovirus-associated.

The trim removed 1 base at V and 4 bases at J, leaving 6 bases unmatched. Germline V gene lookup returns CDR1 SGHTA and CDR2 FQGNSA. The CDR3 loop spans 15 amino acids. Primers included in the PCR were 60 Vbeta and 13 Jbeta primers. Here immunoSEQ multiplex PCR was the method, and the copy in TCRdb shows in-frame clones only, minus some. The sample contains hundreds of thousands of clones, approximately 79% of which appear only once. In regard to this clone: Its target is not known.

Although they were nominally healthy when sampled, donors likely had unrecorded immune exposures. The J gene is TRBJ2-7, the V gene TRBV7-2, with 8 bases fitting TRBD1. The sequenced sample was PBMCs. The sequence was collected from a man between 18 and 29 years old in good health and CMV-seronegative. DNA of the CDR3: TGTGCCAGCAGCTTAGGGACAGGGAGTGTGTACGAGCAGTACTTC. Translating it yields CASSLGTGSVYEQYF.